These 20 T cell receptor beta chains were all obtained from the same sample, sequenced in a study of patients and donors after allogeneic stem cell transplantation. From the RT-PCR reads, TCRdb called clonotypes with MiXCR, one entry per CDR3 protein. This table holds some 960,000 distinct CDR3 sequences, roughly 18% found once. The sample taken for sequencing was blood, either unsorted or a sorted T cell fraction (not recorded which). These receptor sequences come from a human donor who was either an allogeneic HSCT recipient or a stem cell or donor lymphocyte infusion donor (not recorded which). It is not recorded whose cells these are; they may come from a transplant donor.

The rearrangement uses TRBV6-1 and TRBJ1-2; 9 nucleotides align to TRBD1. Germline V CDR1 and CDR2: MNHNS, SASEGT. The CDR3 spans 13 residues. Trimming took 6 bases from V and 8 from J; bases not matched to a gene: 7. The CDR3, as DNA: TGTGCCAGCAGGAAAACAGGGGGCGAAGGCTACACCTTC. The encoded protein is CASRKTGGEGYTF.

In this sample, this clonotype turned up a few times. The chain has TRBV20-1 and TRBJ2-4; 11 nucleotides agree with TRBD2. The CDR3 has 18 amino acids. CDR1 and CDR2 from the germline V gene are DFQATT and SNEGSKA (reference sequence). V shed 1 base and J 0 bases; nucleotides not matched to a gene: 8. The CDR3 reads CSARVWSSGGLAKNIQYF. DNA for the CDR3: TGCAGTGCTAGAGTTTGGTCTAGCGGGGGGTTAGCCAAAAACATTCAGTACTTC.

This clonotype was observed a few times. The chain uses TRBV7-9 and TRBJ1-6; D not certain. The germline V gene has CDR1 SEHNR and CDR2 FQNEAQ (reference sequence). The CDR3 runs 15 residues. Trimming cost V 4 bases and J 7 bases, with 14 bases left between them. CDR3: CASSSLRDTNSPLHF. The CDR3 DNA follows: TGTGCCAGCAGCTCCCTCAGAGATACGAATTCACCCCTCCACTTT.

Ten or more counts support this clonotype. The genes are TRBV12-3 or TRBV12-4 and TRBJ2-5; the D gene is possibly TRBD1 (6 bases). The CDR3 runs to 13 residues. V was clipped by 6 bases and J by 5 bases, with 13 bases between them. CDR3 protein: CASSLRQGETQYF. Here the CDR3 DNA reads TGTGCCAGCAGCTTACGGCAGGGGGAGACCCAGTACTTC.

The genes are TRBV4-1 and TRBJ1-1; D gene uncertain. The V end lost 2 bases, the J end lost 4 bases, and 17 bases lay between the germline ends. CDR1 and CDR2 from the germline V gene are MGHRA and YSYEKL. The CDR3 length is 16 residues. The CDR3 bases are TGCGCCAGCAGCCAACTCTGGACGGGGATGGGCACTGAAGCTTTCTTT. Translation: CASSQLWTGMGTEAFF.

The CDR3 reads CASSPGTGWVGSAFF. In nucleotides, the CDR3 is TGTGCCAGCAGTCCCGGGACAGGGTGGGTAGGATCGGCTTTCTTT. The chain employs TRBV12-3 or TRBV12-4 and TRBJ1-1; TRBD1 matches 9 bases. Trimming removed 5 bases from V and 11 bases from J; junction bases left unmatched: 15. This CDR3 is built from 15 residues.

This clonotype was found many times. The chain carries TRBV9 and TRBJ2-7, with D unresolved. Trimming removed 4 bases at V and 2 bases at J, with 10 bases between. Germline V gene sequence: CDR1 SGDLS, CDR2 YYNGEE. This CDR3 has 13 amino acids. CDR3 sequence: CASSPQAAYEQYF. The CDR3 DNA reads as TGTGCCAGCAGCCCTCAGGCTGCCTACGAGCAGTACTTC.

This chain joins TRBV20-1 and TRBJ1-2; 7 bases match TRBD1. This CDR3 spans 13 amino acids. Germline trimming cut 1 base from V and 3 bases from J; bases unmatched to any gene: 2. Per germline, CDR1 DFQATT and CDR2 SNEGSKA (reference sequence). CDR3 DNA sequence: TGCAGTGCTAGAGGACAGGGCCACTATGGCTACACCTTC. Translation: CSARGQGHYGYTF.

The rearrangement uses TRBV20-1 and TRBJ1-5; unclear D gene. The CDR3 runs 13 residues. V lost 3 bases and J lost 3, with 9 bases in between. The germline CDR1 and CDR2 sequences are DFQATT and SNEGSKA (reference sequence). The CDR3 DNA reads TGCAGTGCTAGGGGGTATTACAATCAGCCCCAGCATTTT. Its translation is CSARGYYNQPQHF.

This rearrangement joins TRBV29-1 to TRBJ2-1; 7 nucleotides agree with TRBD2. The junction had 10 bases not matched to a gene; V was cut back by 7 bases and J by 4 bases. The CDR3 is 14 residues long. Germline CDR1 SQVTM, CDR2 ANQGSEA. The chain's CDR3 is CSGGKAGKYNEQFF. CDR3 DNA: TGCAGCGGGGGTAAAGCGGGGAAGTACAATGAGCAGTTCTTC.

A few counts support this clonotype. This chain links TRBV20-1 with TRBJ1-2; D perhaps matches TRBD1 (5 bases). The V and J ends lost 1 base and 5 bases respectively, with 14 bases between them. The germline V gene has CDR1 DFQATT and CDR2 SNEGSKA (reference sequence). This CDR3 comprises 14 residues. CDR3 protein: CSARGGDRRYGYTF. The CDR3 coding sequence is TGCAGTGCTAGAGGGGGGGACCGAAGATATGGCTACACCTTC.

This clonotype came up a few times. The chain couples TRBV11-3 to TRBJ2-1; 8 nucleotides align to TRBD2. V trimming: 1 base; J trimming: 6 bases; junction bases outside the gene matches: 8. Germline assignment: CDR1 SGHNT and CDR2 YENEEA. This CDR3 spans 16 amino acids. DNA for the CDR3: TGTGCCAGCAGCTTAGCGTCCAGCGGGAGTTTCAATGAGCAGTTCTTC. Its translation is CASSLASSGSFNEQFF.

V is TRBV12-3 or TRBV12-4 and J is TRBJ2-5; 8 bases map to TRBD2. The length of the CDR3 is 13 residues. The junction had 4 bases not matched to a gene; V was cut back by 6 bases and J by 4 bases. The chain's CDR3 is CASRPSGGETQYF. In DNA form, the CDR3 reads TGTGCCAGCAGACCAAGCGGGGGAGAGACCCAGTACTTC.

In its sample, this clonotype was seen a few times. This chain uses TRBV7-2 with TRBJ2-2, with D tentatively TRBD1 (6 bases). Trimming cost V 1 base and J 1 base, with 13 bases left between them. This CDR3 region has 17 residues. In germline, CDR1 is SGHTA, CDR2 FQGNSA. CDR3 coding DNA: TGTGCCAGCAGCTTAGTAGGGGGTGGGGTGAACACCGGGGAGCTGTTTTTT. Its translation is CASSLVGGGVNTGELFF.

This clonotype was counted only a few times. This sequence joins TRBV7-9 and TRBJ2-1; weak D call: TRBD1 (5 bases). The length of the CDR3 is 15 residues. CDR1 is SEHNR, CDR2 FQNEAQ, per germline (reference sequence). The V end was cut by 3 bases, the J end by 0 bases, with 9 bases between. The CDR3 reads CASSLDIDSYNEQFF. In nucleotides, the CDR3 is TGTGCCAGCAGCTTGGACATCGACTCCTACAATGAGCAGTTCTTC.

The rearrangement uses TRBV21-1 and TRBJ1-1; the D call TRBD1 from the table was never checked on the DNA. TRBV21-1 represents a pseudogene. This CDR3 comprises 15 residues. The CDR3 region is CASSKARQGNTEAFF. DNA for the CDR3: TGTGCCAGCAGCAAAGCCAGACAGGGGAACACTGAAGCTTTCTTT.

This clonotype has at least ten counts. The rearrangement joins TRBV12-3 or TRBV12-4 to TRBJ1-4; D is perhaps TRBD1 (6 bases). V shed 2 bases and J shed 2 bases, with 15 bases lying between them. The CDR3 has 17 residues. CDR3 protein: CASSLRLQGITNEKLFF. The CDR3 DNA follows: TGTGCCAGCAGTTTAAGGTTGCAGGGGATTACTAATGAAAAACTGTTTTTT.

This clonotype was observed a few times. J is TRBJ2-3 and V is TRBV19, with 9 nucleotides matching TRBD2. This CDR3 is 18 amino acids long. Germline-derived CDR1 and CDR2 are LNHDA and SQIVND (reference sequence). Losses at the gene ends were 5 bases for V and 3 bases for J; bases not matched to a gene: 15. The CDR3 loop is CASSPLTSGPHGTDTQYF. The CDR3 nucleotides are TGTGCCAGTAGTCCCCTGACTAGCGGCCCACATGGTACAGATACGCAGTATTTT.

This clonotype was recorded a few times. The chain is built from TRBV12-3 or TRBV12-4 and TRBJ2-5; 8 bases map to TRBD1. CDR3 length equals 16 residues. J gave up 2 bases and V 4 bases, and 9 bases lay outside the gene matches. For the CDR3, the DNA is TGTGCCAGCAGTTCCGCCACCGGACAGGGACAAGAGACCCAGTACTTC. This translates into CASSSATGQGQETQYF.

This chain links TRBV12-3 or TRBV12-4 with TRBJ2-1; D tentatively reads TRBD1 or TRBD2 (5 bases each). CDR3 length: 14 amino acids. V was pared by 3 bases and J by 5 bases, with 11 bases between. This CDR3 is CASSFTGPDNEQFF. CDR3 DNA sequence: TGTGCCAGCAGTTTCACGGGGCCGGACAATGAGCAGTTCTTC.